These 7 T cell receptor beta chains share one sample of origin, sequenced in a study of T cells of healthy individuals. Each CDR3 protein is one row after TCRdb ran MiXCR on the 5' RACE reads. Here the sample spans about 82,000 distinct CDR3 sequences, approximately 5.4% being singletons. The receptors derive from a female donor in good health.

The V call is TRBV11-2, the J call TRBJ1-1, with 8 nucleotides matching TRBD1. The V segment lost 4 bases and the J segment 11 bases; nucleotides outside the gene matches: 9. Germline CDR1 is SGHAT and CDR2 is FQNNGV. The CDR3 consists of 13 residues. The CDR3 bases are TGTGCCAGCAGCTCGGGACAGGCTATTGGGGCTTTCTTT. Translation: CASSSGQAIGAFF.

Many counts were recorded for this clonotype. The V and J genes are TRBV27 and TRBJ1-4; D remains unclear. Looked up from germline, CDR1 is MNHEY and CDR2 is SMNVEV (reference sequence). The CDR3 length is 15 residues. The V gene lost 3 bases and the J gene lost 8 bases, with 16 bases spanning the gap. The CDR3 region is CASSFTTGRGEKLFF. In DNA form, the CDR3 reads TGTGCCAGCAGTTTCACGACGGGCCGTGGCGAAAAACTGTTTTTT.

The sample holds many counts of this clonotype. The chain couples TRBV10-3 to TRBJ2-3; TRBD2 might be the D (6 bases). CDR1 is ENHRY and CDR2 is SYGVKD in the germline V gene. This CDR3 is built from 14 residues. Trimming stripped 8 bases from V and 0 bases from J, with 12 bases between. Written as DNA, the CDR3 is TGTGCCATCGCGCTAGCGTTGAGCACAGATACGCAGTATTTT. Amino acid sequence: CAIALALSTDTQYF.

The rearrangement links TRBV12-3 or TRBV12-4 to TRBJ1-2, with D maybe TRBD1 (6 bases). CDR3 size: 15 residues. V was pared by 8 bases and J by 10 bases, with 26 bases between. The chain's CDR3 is CASVSSGTGGFAYTF. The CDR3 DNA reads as TGTGCCAGCGTTAGTTCTGGGACCGGGGGCTTTGCCTACACCTTC.

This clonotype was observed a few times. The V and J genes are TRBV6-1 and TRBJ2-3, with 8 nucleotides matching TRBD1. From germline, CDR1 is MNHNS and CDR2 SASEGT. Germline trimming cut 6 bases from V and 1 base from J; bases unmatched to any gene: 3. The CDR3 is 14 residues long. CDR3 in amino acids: CASSPTGGTDTQYF. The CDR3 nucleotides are TGTGCCAGCAGCCCGACAGGGGGCACAGATACGCAGTATTTT.

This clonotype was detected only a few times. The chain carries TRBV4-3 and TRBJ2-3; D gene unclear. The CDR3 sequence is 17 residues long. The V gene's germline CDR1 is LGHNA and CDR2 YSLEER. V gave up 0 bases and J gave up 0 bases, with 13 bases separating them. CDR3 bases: TGCGCCAGCAGCCAAGATCCACTTCCTTCTAGCACAGATACGCAGTATTTT. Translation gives CASSQDPLPSSTDTQYF.

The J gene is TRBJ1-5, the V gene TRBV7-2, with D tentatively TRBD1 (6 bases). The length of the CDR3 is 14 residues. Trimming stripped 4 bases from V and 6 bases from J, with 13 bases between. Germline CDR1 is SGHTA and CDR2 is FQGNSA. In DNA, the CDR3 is TGTGCCAGCAGCTCGCCGGGGGCCGGTCAGCCCCAGCATTTT. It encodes CASSSPGAGQPQHF. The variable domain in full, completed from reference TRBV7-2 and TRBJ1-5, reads GAGVSQSPSNKVTEKGKDVELRCDPISGHTALYWYRQSLGQGLEFLIYFQGNSAPDKSGLPSDRFSAERTGGSVSTLTIQRTQQEDSAVYLCASSSPGAGQPQHFGDGTRLSIL.